The 2 T cell receptor beta chains reported below all come from one sample, sequenced in a study of post-analysis software for immune sequencing data. The antigens these receptors bind are not known. Unique molecular identifiers featured in each of the TCR beta cDNA libraries. In TCRdb, the PCR reads were re-called with MiXCR into one record per CDR3 protein. This sample has about 810,000 distinct CDR3 sequences, with approximately 50% found just once. Study results and limitations: Comparison of patients with controls showed five TRBV segments more frequent in patients, TRBV5-6, TRBV5-1 and TRBV20-1 among them.

The sample comprised blood. The receptors derive from a girl aged 10 to 17 with multiple sclerosis.

There are a few counts of this clonotype. The V and J genes are TRBV12-3 or TRBV12-4 and TRBJ2-6; D not resolved. This CDR3 is 16 amino acids long. The germline V and J ends were trimmed by 4 bases and 4 bases, with 14 bases remaining between them. The chain's CDR3 is CASSSLGALGANVLTF. The CDR3 nucleotides read TGTGCCAGCAGTTCCCTCGGCGCCTTAGGGGCCAACGTCCTGACTTTC.

This chain joins TRBV29-1 and TRBJ2-3, with TRBD1 as a possible D gene (5 bases). Looked up from germline, CDR1 is SQVTM and CDR2 is ANQGSEA. The CDR3 sequence is 18 residues long. V was cut by 2 bases and J by 3 bases, with 24 bases left in between. The CDR3 here is CSVEFSPPGPSFTDTQYF. In DNA form, the CDR3 reads TGCAGCGTTGAATTTTCTCCGCCAGGGCCTAGTTTTACAGATACGCAGTATTTT.